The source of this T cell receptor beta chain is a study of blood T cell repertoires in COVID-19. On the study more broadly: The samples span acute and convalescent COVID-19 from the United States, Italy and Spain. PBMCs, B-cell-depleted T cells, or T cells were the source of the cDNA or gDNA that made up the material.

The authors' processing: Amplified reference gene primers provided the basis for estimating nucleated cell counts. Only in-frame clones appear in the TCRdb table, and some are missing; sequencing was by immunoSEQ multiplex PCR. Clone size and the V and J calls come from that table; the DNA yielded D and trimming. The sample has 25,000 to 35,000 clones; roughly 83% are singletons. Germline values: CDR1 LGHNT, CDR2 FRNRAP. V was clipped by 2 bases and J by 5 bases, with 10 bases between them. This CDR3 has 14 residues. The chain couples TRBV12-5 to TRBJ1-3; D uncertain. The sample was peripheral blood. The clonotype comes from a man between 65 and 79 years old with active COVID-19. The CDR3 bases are TGTGCTAGTGGTTTGCGAGAGGCGAGAAACACCATATATTTT. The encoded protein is CASGLREARNTIYF.